This entry lists 20 T cell receptor beta chains sequenced from one sample in a study of cytomegalovirus exposure and HLA in healthy donors. In the PCR, 60 Vbeta and 13 Jbeta primers were used. TCRdb keeps only in-frame clones here, not all; method: immunoSEQ multiplex PCR. The sample yields more than 95,000 clones, around 78% seen once. Sequenced material: PBMCs. Receptor source: a male donor in good health and CMV-seronegative.

V usage is TRBV25-1 and J usage is TRBJ2-1; 7 bases agree with TRBD2. Germline assignment: CDR1 MGHDK and CDR2 SYGVNS. The ends lost 6 bases at V and 3 bases at J; junction bases unmatched: 5. The CDR3 loop spans 14 amino acids. CDR3 nucleotide sequence: TGTGCCAGCAGCGCGGGAGAGGTCTACAATGAGCAGTTCTTC. Its translation is CASSAGEVYNEQFF.

For the CDR3, the DNA is TGTGCCAGCAGCTCCAGACTAGCGGACACAGATACGCAGTATTTT. Translation gives CASSSRLADTDTQYF. The V gene is TRBV7-2, the J gene TRBJ2-3; 9 bases map to TRBD2. CDR3 length equals 15 residues. J was trimmed by 2 bases and V by 4 bases; bases with no gene match: 4. Germline loops: CDR1 SGHTA, CDR2 FQGNSA.

This clone was counted a single time. The J gene is TRBJ1-5, the V gene TRBV2, with unresolved D. CDR3 size: 13 residues. Germline CDR1 reads SNHLY; CDR2 reads FYNNEI. With 0 bases removed from V and 9 bases from J, the gap between germline ends came to 9 bases. The CDR3 sequence is CASSEARQRPQHF. The CDR3, as DNA: TGTGCCAGCAGTGAAGCCCGGCAGCGGCCCCAGCATTTT.

The chain's CDR3 is CASSRTSGRLNIQYF. The DNA for the CDR3 is TGCGCCAGCAGCCGGACTAGCGGGAGATTGAACATTCAGTACTTC. This chain joins TRBV5-1 and TRBJ2-4, with 13 bases that match TRBD2. The CDR3 totals 15 residues. In germline, CDR1 is SGHRS, CDR2 YFSETQ. Unmatched junction bases numbered 5, after V lost 4 bases and J lost 7 bases.

The V gene is TRBV19, the J gene TRBJ1-3; D ambiguous. CDR1 is LNHDA, CDR2 SQIVND, per germline (reference sequence). The V gene lost 2 bases and the J gene lost 0 bases, with 8 bases spanning the gap. This CDR3 contains 15 residues. CDR3: CASSIYGSSGNTIYF. The CDR3 DNA sequence: TGTGCCAGTAGTATATACGGGAGCTCTGGAAACACCATATATTTT.

This sequence joins TRBV27 and TRBJ2-2; D ambiguous. Deletions cut 6 bases from V and 2 bases from J, with 10 bases between. CDR3 size: 14 residues. The germline V gene has CDR1 MNHEY and CDR2 SMNVEV (reference sequence). The CDR3 DNA is TGTGCCAGCAGGGTGACACATAACACCGGGGAGCTGTTTTTT. Amino acid sequence: CASRVTHNTGELFF.

The chain joins TRBV28 to TRBJ2-7, with TRBD2 identical over 12 bases. CDR1 is MDHEN and CDR2 is SYDVKM in the germline V gene. Trimming removed 5 bases from V and 4 bases from J; junction bases left unmatched: 9. CDR3 size: 16 residues. For the CDR3, the DNA is TGTGCCAGCAGTCTCTCGCGGACTAGCGGGAAGTACGAGCAGTACTTC. It codes for CASSLSRTSGKYEQYF.

The genes are TRBV27 and TRBJ2-7, with TRBD1 identical over 9 bases. The CDR3 extends over 14 amino acids. Trimming removed 2 bases from V and 4 bases from J; junction bases left unmatched: 3. In germline, CDR1 is MNHEY, CDR2 SMNVEV (reference sequence). CDR3 sequence (DNA): TGTGCCAGCAGTTTAGGACAGGGGTTTTACGAGCAGTACTTC. Translating it yields CASSLGQGFYEQYF.

This sequence joins TRBV2 and TRBJ2-3, with D perhaps matching TRBD2 (6 bases). Trimming took 7 bases from V and 2 from J, leaving 10 bases between them. The CDR3 consists of 13 residues. Germline CDR1 is SNHLY and CDR2 is FYNNEI. CDR3 sequence (DNA): TGTGCCAGCACCGGGAGTCCCACAGATACGCAGTATTTT. It encodes CASTGSPTDTQYF.

The chain employs TRBV2 and TRBJ2-2; 7 bases are a match to TRBD2. CDR1 and CDR2 from the germline V gene are SNHLY and FYNNEI. Trimming took 7 bases from V and 3 from J; bases not matched to a gene: 8. CDR3 length equals 15 residues. The CDR3 here is CASMGRGKDTGELFF. In DNA form, the CDR3 reads TGTGCCAGCATGGGGAGGGGAAAGGACACCGGGGAGCTGTTTTTT.

Turning to this clone: Other DNA sequences in the sample encode the same CDR3. The DNA for the CDR3 is TGTGCCTGGAGCGGACAGCCGAACACTGAAGCTTTCTTT. Translated, it gives CAWSGQPNTEAFF. This chain joins TRBV30 and TRBJ1-1; D is possibly TRBD1 (6 bases). The germline V gene has CDR1 GTSNPN and CDR2 SVGIG (reference sequence). The CDR3 covers 13 residues. V was pared by 3 bases and J by 1 base, with 9 bases between.

The J gene is TRBJ2-1, the V gene TRBV29-1, with D possibly matching TRBD1 (6 bases). V dropped 6 bases and J dropped 5 bases, with 8 bases sitting between them. From germline, CDR1 is SQVTM and CDR2 ANQGSEA. The CDR3 has 11 amino acids. The CDR3 reads CSVGQHNEQFF. The CDR3, as DNA: TGCAGCGTCGGACAGCACAATGAGCAGTTCTTC.

CDR3 nucleotide sequence: TGTGCCAGCAGTTTGAGGGTTGGTGCGAACACCGGGGAGCTGTTTTTT. Translated, it gives CASSLRVGANTGELFF. The gene calls are TRBV7-2 and TRBJ2-2; a weak D match, TRBD2 (5 bases). CDR3 size: 16 residues. The germline gives CDR1 SGHTA, CDR2 FQGNSA. Trimming pared 6 bases from V and 0 bases from J, leaving 14 bases between.

This chain links TRBV6-1 with TRBJ1-2; the D is unclear. Germline V gives CDR1 MNHNS, CDR2 SASEGT. V gave up 1 base and J gave up 7 bases, with 7 bases separating them. The CDR3 has 12 residues. The CDR3 DNA sequence: TGTGCCAGCAGTGAAGGGAGGGTTGGCTACACCTTC. It codes for CASSEGRVGYTF.

The table lists this clone with many counts. The V call is TRBV4-1, the J call TRBJ2-5; the match to TRBD2 covers 7 bases. J lost 6 bases, V lost 1 base, and 14 bases had no gene match. CDR3 length: 17 residues. CDR1 and CDR2 from the germline V gene are MGHRA and YSYEKL. CDR3 sequence: CASSQGGGRERGQTQYF. Here the CDR3 DNA reads TGCGCCAGCAGCCAAGGGGGAGGGAGGGAGAGAGGGCAGACCCAGTACTTC.

In nucleotides, the CDR3 is TGTGCCAGTAGTATACAATGGAAGGGGAATGAGCAGTTCTTC. Translation: CASSIQWKGNEQFF. The chain couples TRBV19 to TRBJ2-1; possibly TRBD1 for D (5 bases). CDR3 size: 14 residues. With 2 bases removed from V and 7 bases from J, the gap between germline ends came to 12 bases. Germline loops: CDR1 LNHDA, CDR2 SQIVND (reference sequence). Together with reference TRBV19 and TRBJ2-1, the CDR3 gives the full variable domain: DGGITQSPKYLFRKEGQNVTLSCEQNLNHDAMYWYRQDPGQGLRLIYYSQIVNDFQKGDIAEGYSVSREKKESFPLTVTSAQKNPTAFYLCASSIQWKGNEQFFGPGTRLTVL.

Note on this clone: One end of the junction is discordant with germline, which a read error may explain. The rearrangement links TRBV7-9 to TRBJ1-2, with D possibly TRBD1 on 5 matching bases. Per germline, CDR1 SEHNR and CDR2 FQNEAQ (reference sequence). The CDR3 contains 15 residues. For the CDR3, the DNA is TGTTCCAGCAGCTCGTCGCAGGGTCGCGCCTATGGCTACACCTTC. This codes for CSSSSSQGRAYGYTF. The whole variable domain, remainder taken from reference TRBV7-9 and TRBJ1-2, is DTGVSQNPRHKITKRGQNVTFRCDPISEHNRLYWYRQTLGQGPEFLTYFQNEAQLEKSRLLSDRFSAERPKGSFSTLEIQRTEQGDSAMYLCSSSSSQGRAYGYTFGSGTRLTVV.

The CDR3 sequence: CASRYGQASNQPQHF. In DNA, the CDR3 is TGTGCCAGCAGATACGGACAGGCTAGCAATCAGCCCCAGCATTTT. This sequence joins TRBV7-6 and TRBJ1-5; 7 nucleotides agree with TRBD1. Trimming removed 6 bases from V and 0 bases from J; junction bases left unmatched: 5. The CDR3 is made up of 15 amino acids. CDR1 and CDR2 from the germline V gene are SGHVS and FNYEAQ. Supplemented by reference TRBV7-6 and TRBJ1-5, the full variable domain reads GAGVSQSPRYKVTKRGQDVALRCDPISGHVSLYWYRQALGQGPEFLTYFNYEAQQDKSGLPNDRFSAERPEGSISTLTIQRTEQRDSAMYRCASRYGQASNQPQHFGDGTRLSIL.

The J gene is TRBJ2-7, the V gene TRBV9, with D hard to call. CDR3 length equals 16 residues. Germline loops: CDR1 SGDLS, CDR2 YYNGEE. V was shortened by 3 bases and J by 2 bases, with 18 bases between the two germline ends. CDR3 protein: CASSADPSGFPYEQYF. Written as DNA, the CDR3 is TGTGCCAGCAGCGCCGACCCATCAGGATTCCCCTACGAGCAGTACTTC.

This clone has only a few counts. The genes are TRBV5-6 and TRBJ1-3; 7 bases align to TRBD1. The ends lost 2 bases at V and 0 bases at J; junction bases unmatched: 8. In germline, CDR1 is SGHDT, CDR2 YYEEEE. The CDR3 contains 17 residues. The CDR3 sequence: CASSLQGLRGSGNTIYF. The CDR3 coding sequence is TGTGCCAGCAGCTTACAGGGGCTAAGGGGCTCTGGAAACACCATATATTTT. The whole variable domain, remainder taken from reference TRBV5-6 and TRBJ1-3, is DAGVTQSPTHLIKTRGQQVTLRCSPKSGHDTVSWYQQALGQGPQFIFQYYEEEERQRGNFPDRFSGHQFPNYSSELNVNALLLGDSALYLCASSLQGLRGSGNTIYFGEGSWLTVV.